A selection of T cell receptor beta chains follows, all from one sample in a study of T cell responses to AZD1222 COVID-19 vaccine. Clones were read by immunoSEQ multiplex PCR, and TCRdb kept only the in-frame ones, dropping some. The data contain some 280,000 clones, almost 95% of them singletons. The sample consisted of peripheral blood, taken 28 days after the second AZD1222 dose. All receptors come from an adult who received the AZD1222 COVID-19 vaccine. CDR3s include the opening cysteine and the closing phenylalanine or tryptophan. Fields, in order: V gene, CDR3 protein.

>TRBV12-3/TRBV12-4
CASSTEFSYEQYF
>TRBV3-1/TRBV3-2
CASSQWGLRSSYEQYF
>TRBV12-3/TRBV12-4
CASSPGINYGYTF
>TRBV19
CASIGRRGLNEQFF
>TRBV7-9
CASSTYLGQGEATEAFF
>TRBV5-1
CASSEAGGDTEAFF
>TRBV15
CATSREKRGEYEQYF
>TRBV4-1
CASSQGQALF
>TRBV9
CASSVGGSGANVLTF
>TRBV5-1
CASSQGTGRMNTEAFF
>TRBV9
CASSVGLGGGAYEQYF
>TRBV28
CASTSGGVLYGYTF
>TRBV29-1
CSVCKTSGSMNEQYF
>TRBV5-1
CASRLGPNNEQFF
>TRBV7-9
CASSLLGQGARETQYF
>TRBV9
CASSVGGRAGYEQYF